This T cell receptor (beta chain) was documented in a study of response to subunit inactivated influenza vaccine. Whole-study findings and limits: Authors suggested seasonal influenza vaccinations each recruit few new T cells.

This clonotype came up many times. Its antigen is not identified. V gave up 4 bases and J gave up 7 bases, with 7 bases separating them. Germline V gives CDR1 KGHDR, CDR2 SFDVKD. The CDR3 loop spans 12 amino acids. TCRdb reprocessed the RT-PCR reads with MiXCR, giving one entry per CDR3 protein. The top ten hold around 10% of the sample, which has 500,000 to 750,000 distinct CDR3 sequences, about 14% seen once. The sequences come from PBMCs from blood, collected 12 days after vaccination. The TCR comes from a man between 45 and 60 years old who received an inactivated influenza vaccine. This chain links TRBV24-1 with TRBJ1-5, with D unclear. The DNA for the CDR3 is TGTGCCACCAGTGACGGGGTCCAGCCCCAGCATTTT. This gives the protein CATSDGVQPQHF.